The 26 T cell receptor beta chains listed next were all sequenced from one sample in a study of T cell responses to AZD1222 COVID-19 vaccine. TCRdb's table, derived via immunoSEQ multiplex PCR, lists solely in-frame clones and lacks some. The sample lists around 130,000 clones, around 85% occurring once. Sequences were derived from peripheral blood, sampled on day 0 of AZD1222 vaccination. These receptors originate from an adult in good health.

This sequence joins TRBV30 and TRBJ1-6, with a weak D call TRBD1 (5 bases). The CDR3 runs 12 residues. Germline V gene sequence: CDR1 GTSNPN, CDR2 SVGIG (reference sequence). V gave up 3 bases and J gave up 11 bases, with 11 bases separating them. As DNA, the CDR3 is TGTGCCTGGAGGGGACGGGGGGCACCCCTCCACTTT. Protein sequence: CAWRGRGAPLHF.

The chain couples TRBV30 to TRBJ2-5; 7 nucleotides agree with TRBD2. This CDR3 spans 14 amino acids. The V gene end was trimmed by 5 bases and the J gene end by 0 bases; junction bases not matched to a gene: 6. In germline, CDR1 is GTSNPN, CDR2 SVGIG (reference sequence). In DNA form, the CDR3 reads TGTGCCTGGGCTCGCGGGGGTAACCAAGAGACCCAGTACTTC. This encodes CAWARGGNQETQYF.

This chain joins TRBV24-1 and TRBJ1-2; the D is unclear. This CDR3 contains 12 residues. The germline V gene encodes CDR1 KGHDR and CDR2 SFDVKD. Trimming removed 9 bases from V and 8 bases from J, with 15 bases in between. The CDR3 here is CATRPAAGGYTF. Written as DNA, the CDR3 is TGTGCCACCCGACCCGCAGCTGGAGGCTACACCTTC.

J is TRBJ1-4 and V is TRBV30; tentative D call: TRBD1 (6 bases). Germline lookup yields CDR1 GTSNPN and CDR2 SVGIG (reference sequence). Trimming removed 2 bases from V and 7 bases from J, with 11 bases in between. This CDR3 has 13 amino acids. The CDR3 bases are TGTGCCTGGAGTATGGGGACATCTGAAAAACTGTTTTTT. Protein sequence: CAWSMGTSEKLFF.

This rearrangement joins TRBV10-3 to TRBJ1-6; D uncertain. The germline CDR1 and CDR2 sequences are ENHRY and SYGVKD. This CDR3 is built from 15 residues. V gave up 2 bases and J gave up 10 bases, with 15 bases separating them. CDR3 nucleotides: TGTGCCATCAGTGAGGCACGGCCCGTTGGCTCACCCCTCCACTTT. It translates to CAISEARPVGSPLHF.

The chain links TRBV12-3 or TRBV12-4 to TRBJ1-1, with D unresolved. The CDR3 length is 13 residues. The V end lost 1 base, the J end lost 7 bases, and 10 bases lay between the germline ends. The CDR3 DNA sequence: TGTGCCAGCAGTTTAGGGCAGCCGGTTGAAGCTTTCTTT. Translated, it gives CASSLGQPVEAFF.

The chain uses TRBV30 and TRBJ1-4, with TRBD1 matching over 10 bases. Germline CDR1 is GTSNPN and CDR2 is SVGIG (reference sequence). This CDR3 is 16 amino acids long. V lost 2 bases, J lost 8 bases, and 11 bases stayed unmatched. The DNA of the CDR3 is TGTGCCTGGAGTCGACAGGGGGCTTCGGAAAAAGAAAAACTGTTTTTT. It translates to CAWSRQGASEKEKLFF.

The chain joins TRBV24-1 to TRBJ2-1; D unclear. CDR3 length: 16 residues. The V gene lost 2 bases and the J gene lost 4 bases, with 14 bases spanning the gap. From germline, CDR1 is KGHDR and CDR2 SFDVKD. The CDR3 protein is CATSDSRQAGYNEQFF. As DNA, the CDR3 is TGTGCCACCAGTGATTCTAGGCAGGCTGGATACAATGAGCAGTTCTTC.

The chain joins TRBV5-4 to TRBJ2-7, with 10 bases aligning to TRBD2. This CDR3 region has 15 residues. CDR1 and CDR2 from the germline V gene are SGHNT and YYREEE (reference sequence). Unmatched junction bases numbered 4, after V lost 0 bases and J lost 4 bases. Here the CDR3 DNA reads TGTGCCAGCAGCTTGGATACTAGCGGGGATTACGAGCAGTACTTC. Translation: CASSLDTSGDYEQYF. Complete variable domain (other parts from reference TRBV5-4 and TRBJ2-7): ETGVTQSPTHLIKTRGQQVTLRCSSQSGHNTVSWYQQALGQGPQFIFQYYREEENGRGNFPPRFSGLQFPNYSSELNVNALELDDSALYLCASSLDTSGDYEQYFGPGTRLTVT.

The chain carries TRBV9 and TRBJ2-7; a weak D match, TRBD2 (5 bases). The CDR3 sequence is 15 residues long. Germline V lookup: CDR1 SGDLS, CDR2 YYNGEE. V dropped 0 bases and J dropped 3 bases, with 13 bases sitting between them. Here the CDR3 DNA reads TGTGCCAGCAGCGTAGATCCTAGCCACCACTACGAGCAGTACTTC. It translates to CASSVDPSHHYEQYF.

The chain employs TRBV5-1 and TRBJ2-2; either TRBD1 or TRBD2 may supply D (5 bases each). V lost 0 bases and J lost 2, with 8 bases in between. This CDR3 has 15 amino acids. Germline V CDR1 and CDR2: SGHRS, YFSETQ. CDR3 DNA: TGCGCCAGCAGCTTGGCAGGGAGCAACACCGGGGAGCTGTTTTTT. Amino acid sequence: CASSLAGSNTGELFF.

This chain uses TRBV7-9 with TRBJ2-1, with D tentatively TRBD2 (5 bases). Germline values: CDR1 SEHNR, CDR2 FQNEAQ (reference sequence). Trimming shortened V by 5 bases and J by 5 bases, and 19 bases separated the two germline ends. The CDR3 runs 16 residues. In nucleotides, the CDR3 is TGTGCCAGCAGCCAGCGGACTCTCGGGATAAACAATGAGCAGTTCTTC. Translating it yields CASSQRTLGINNEQFF.

CDR3 nucleotide sequence: TGTGCCACCAGTGATTCGGGGACAGGGGGTTCCCACGAGCAGTACTTC. It specifies CATSDSGTGGSHEQYF. V usage is TRBV24-1 and J usage is TRBJ2-7; 11 bases match TRBD1. Germline V gives CDR1 KGHDR, CDR2 SFDVKD. The CDR3 length is 16 residues. Losses at the gene ends were 2 bases for V and 5 bases for J; bases not matched to a gene: 7.

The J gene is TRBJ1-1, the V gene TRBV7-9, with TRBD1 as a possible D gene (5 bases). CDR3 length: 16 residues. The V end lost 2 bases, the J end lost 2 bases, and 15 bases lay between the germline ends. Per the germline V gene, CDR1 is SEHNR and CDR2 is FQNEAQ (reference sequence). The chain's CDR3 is CASSLYLEGLNTEAFF. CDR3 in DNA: TGTGCCAGCAGCTTATATTTAGAGGGGCTAAACACTGAAGCTTTCTTT. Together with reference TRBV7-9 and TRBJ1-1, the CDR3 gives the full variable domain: DTGVSQNPRHKITKRGQNVTFRCDPISEHNRLYWYRQTLGQGPEFLTYFQNEAQLEKSRLLSDRFSAERPKGSFSTLEIQRTEQGDSAMYLCASSLYLEGLNTEAFFGQGTRLTVV.

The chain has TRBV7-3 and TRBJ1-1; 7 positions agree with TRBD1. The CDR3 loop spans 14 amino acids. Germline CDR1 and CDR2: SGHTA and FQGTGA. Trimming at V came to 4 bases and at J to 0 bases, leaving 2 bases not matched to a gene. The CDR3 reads CASSSGTVNTEAFF. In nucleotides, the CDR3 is TGTGCCAGCAGCTCCGGGACAGTGAACACTGAAGCTTTCTTT.

In nucleotides, the CDR3 is TGTGCCAGCAGCTTGTGGACTGGGAGCTCCTACGAGCAGTACTTC. Protein: CASSLWTGSSYEQYF. The chain carries TRBV7-2 and TRBJ2-7, with a possible D match to TRBD2 (5 bases). CDR1 is SGHTA, CDR2 FQGNSA, per germline. The CDR3 covers 15 residues. V shed 3 bases and J shed 0 bases, with 12 bases lying between them.

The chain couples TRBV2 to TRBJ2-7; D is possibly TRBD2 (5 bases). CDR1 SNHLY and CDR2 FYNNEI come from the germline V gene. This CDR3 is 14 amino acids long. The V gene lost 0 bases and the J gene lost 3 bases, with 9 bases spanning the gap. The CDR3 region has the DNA TGTGCCAGCAGTGAAGCGCTTCGGGGCTACGAGCAGTACTTC. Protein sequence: CASSEALRGYEQYF.

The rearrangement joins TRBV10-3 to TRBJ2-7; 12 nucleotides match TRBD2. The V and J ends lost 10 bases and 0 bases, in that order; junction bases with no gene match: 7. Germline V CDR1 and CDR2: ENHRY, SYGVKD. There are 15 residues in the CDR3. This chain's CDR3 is CATQGTSGFSYEQYF. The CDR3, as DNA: TGTGCCACCCAAGGGACTAGCGGGTTCTCCTACGAGCAGTACTTC.

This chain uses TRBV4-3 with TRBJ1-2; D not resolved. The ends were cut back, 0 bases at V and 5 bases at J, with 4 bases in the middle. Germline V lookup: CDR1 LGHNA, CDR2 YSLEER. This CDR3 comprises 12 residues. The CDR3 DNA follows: TGCGCCAGCAGCCAAGAGGATTATGGCTACACCTTC. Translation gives CASSQEDYGYTF.

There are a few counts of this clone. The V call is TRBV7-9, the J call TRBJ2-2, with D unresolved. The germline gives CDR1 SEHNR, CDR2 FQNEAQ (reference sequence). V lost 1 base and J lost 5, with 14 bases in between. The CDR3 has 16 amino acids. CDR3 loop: CASSLVKVLKTGELFF. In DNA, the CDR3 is TGTGCCAGCAGCTTAGTCAAGGTTTTGAAAACCGGGGAGCTGTTTTTT.

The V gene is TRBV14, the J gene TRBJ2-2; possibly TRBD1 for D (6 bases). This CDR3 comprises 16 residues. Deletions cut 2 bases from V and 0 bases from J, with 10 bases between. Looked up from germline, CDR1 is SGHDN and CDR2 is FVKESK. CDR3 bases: TGTGCCAGCAGCCAAAGGACAGCAACGAACACCGGGGAGCTGTTTTTT. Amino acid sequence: CASSQRTATNTGELFF.

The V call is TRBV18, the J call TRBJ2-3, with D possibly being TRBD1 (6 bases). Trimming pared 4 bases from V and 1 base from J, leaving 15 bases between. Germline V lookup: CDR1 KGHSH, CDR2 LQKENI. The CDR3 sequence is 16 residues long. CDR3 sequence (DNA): TGTGCCAGCTCACTAAACGCGGCAGGGGGCACAGATACGCAGTATTTT. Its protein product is CASSLNAAGGTDTQYF.

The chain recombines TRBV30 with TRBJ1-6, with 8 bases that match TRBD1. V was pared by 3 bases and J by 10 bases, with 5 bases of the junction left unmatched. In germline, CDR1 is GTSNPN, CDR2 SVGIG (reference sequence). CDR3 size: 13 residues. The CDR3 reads CAWSGQGDSPLHF. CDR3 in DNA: TGTGCCTGGAGCGGACAGGGAGACTCACCCCTCCACTTT.

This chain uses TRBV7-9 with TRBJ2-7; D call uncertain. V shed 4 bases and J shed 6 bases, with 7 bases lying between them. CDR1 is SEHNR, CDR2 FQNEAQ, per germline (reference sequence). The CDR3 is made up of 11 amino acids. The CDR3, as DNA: TGTGCCAGCAGCTCCCACGGCGAGCAGTACTTC. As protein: CASSSHGEQYF. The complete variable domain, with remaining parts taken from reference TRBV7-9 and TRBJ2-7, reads DTGVSQNPRHKITKRGQNVTFRCDPISEHNRLYWYRQTLGQGPEFLTYFQNEAQLEKSRLLSDRFSAERPKGSFSTLEIQRTEQGDSAMYLCASSSHGEQYFGPGTRLTVT.

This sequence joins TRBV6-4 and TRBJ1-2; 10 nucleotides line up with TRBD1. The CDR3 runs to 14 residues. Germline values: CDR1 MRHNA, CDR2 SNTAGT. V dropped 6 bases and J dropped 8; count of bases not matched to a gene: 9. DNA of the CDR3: TGTGCCAGCAGAACGGGACAGGGGTTTGGAGGCTACACCTTC. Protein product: CASRTGQGFGGYTF.

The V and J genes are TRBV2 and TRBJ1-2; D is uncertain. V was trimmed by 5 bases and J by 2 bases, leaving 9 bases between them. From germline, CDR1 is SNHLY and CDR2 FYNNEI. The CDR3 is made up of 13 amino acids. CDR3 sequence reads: CASSYRLNYGYTF. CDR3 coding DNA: TGTGCCAGCAGTTACCGACTGAACTATGGCTACACCTTC. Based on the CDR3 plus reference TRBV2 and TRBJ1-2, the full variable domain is EPEVTQTPSHQVTQMGQEVILRCVPISNHLYFYWYRQILGQKVEFLVSFYNNEISEKSEIFDDQFSVERPDGSNFTLKIRSTKLEDSAMYFCASSYRLNYGYTFGSGTRLTVV.